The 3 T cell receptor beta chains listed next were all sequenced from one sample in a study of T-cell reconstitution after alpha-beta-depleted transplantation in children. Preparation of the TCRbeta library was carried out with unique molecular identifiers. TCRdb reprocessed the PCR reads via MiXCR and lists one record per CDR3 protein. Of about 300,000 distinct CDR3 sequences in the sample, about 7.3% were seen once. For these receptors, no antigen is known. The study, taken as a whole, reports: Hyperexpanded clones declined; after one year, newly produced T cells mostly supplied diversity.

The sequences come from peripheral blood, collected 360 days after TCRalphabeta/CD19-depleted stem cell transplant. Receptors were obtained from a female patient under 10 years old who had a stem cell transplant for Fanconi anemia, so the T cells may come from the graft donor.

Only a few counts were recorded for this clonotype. This CDR3 is CASRGPGQDSFF. CDR3 coding DNA: TGTGCCAGCAGGGGACCGGGACAAGATTCTTTCTTT. This chain connects TRBV6-5 to TRBJ1-1, with D possibly TRBD1 on 6 matching bases. Trimming took off 6 bases at V and 12 bases at J, with 17 bases between the two ends. The CDR3 loop spans 12 amino acids. In germline, CDR1 is MNHEY, CDR2 SVGAGI.

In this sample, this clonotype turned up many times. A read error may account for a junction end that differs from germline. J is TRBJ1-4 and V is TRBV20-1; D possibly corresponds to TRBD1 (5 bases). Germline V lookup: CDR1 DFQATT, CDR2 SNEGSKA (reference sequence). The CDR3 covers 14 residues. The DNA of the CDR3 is TGCAGTGCTAGTGGGGGGGGTACTACTGAAAAACTGTTTTTT. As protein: CSASGGGTTEKLFF.

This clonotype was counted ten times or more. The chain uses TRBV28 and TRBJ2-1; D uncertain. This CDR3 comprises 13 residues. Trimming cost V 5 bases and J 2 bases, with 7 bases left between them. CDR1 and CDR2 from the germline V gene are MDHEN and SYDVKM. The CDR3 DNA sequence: TGTGCCAGCAGTAACAGAGCCTACAATGAGCAGTTCTTC. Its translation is CASSNRAYNEQFF.